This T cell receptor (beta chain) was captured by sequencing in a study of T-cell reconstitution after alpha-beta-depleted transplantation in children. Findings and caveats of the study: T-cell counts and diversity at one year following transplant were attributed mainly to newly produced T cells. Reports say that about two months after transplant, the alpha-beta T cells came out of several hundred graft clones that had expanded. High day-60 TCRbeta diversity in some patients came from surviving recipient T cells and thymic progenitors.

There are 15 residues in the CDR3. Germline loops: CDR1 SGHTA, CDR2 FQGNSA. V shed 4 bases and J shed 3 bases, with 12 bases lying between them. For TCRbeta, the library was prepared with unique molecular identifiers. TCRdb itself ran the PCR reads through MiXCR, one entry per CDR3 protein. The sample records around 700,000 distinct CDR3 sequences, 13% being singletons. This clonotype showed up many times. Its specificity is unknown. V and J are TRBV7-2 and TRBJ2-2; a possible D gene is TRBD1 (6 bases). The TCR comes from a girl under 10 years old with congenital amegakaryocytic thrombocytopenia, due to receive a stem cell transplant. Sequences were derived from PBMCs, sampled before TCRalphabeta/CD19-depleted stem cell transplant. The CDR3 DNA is TGTGCCAGCAGCTCGTTGGGGGCGGACACCGGGGAGCTGTTTTTT. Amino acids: CASSSLGADTGELFF.